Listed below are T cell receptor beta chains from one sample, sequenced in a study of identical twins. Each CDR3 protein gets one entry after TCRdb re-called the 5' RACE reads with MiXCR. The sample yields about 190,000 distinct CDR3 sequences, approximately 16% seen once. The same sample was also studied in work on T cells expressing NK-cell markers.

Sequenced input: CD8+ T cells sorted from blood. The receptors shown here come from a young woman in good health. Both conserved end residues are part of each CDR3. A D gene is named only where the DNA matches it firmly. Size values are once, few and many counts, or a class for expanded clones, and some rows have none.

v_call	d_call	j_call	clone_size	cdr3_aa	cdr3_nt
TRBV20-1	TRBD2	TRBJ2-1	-	CSARPALAGGYNEQFF	TGCAGTGCTAGACCAGCACTAGCGGGGGGGTACAATGAGCAGTTCTTC
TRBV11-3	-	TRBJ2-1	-	CASSSRDKNNEQFF	TGTGCCAGCAGCTCCCGGGACAAAAACAATGAGCAGTTCTTC
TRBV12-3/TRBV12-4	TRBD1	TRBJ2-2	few	CASSSTGTGSPGELFF	TGTGCCAGCAGTTCCACCGGGACAGGGTCCCCCGGGGAGCTGTTTTTT
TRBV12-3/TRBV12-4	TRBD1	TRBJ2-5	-	CASRGDRGSVETQYF	TGTGCCAGCAGGGGGGACAGGGGTTCGGTGGAGACCCAGTACTTC
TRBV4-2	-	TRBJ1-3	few	CASSQESSSGNTIYF	TGTGCCAGCAGCCAAGAATCAAGCTCTGGAAACACCATATATTTT
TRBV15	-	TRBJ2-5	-	CATSPGGETQYF	TGTGCCACCAGCCCTGGAGGAGAGACCCAGTACTTC
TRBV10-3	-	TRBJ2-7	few	CAISEWGNTYEQYF	TGTGCCATCAGTGAATGGGGAAACACCTACGAGCAGTACTTC
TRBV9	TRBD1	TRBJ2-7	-	CASSVGTAPSYEQYF	TGTGCCAGCAGCGTCGGGACAGCCCCGTCCTACGAGCAGTACTTC
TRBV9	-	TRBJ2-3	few	CASSLWGGPTDTQYF	TGTGCCAGCAGCTTATGGGGGGGGCCCACAGATACGCAGTATTTT
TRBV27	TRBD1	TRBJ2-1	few	CASRGTGPDEQFF	TGTGCCAGCAGGGGGACAGGTCCGGATGAGCAGTTCTTC
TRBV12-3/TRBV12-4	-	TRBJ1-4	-	CASSLERVEEKLFF	TGTGCCAGCAGTTTGGAAAGGGTGGAGGAAAAACTGTTTTTT
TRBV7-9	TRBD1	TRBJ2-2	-	CATEQGELFF	TGTGCCACCGAACAGGGGGAACTGTTTTTT
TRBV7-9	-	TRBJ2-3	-	CASSLPSGDRTDTQYF	TGTGCCAGCAGCTTACCCAGCGGAGACCGCACAGATACGCAGTATTTT
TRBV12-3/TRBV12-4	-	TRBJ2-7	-	CASGRGGAEEQYF	TGTGCCAGCGGCCGAGGGGGGGCCGAGGAGCAGTACTTC
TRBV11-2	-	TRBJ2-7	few	CASSFAAYEQYF	TGTGCCAGCAGCTTCGCAGCCTACGAGCAGTACTTC
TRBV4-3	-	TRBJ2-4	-	CASSDVGDIQYF	TGCGCCAGCAGCGATGTAGGAGACATTCAGTACTTC
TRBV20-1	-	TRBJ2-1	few	CSATGTASDGNEQFF	TGCAGTGCTACCGGGACGGCATCCGATGGGAATGAGCAGTTCTTC
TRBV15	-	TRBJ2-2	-	CATQGGPGNTGELFF	TGTGCCACTCAAGGCGGGCCGGGAAACACCGGGGAGCTGTTTTTT
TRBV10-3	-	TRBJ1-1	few	CAISGELEAFF	TGTGCCATCAGTGGAGAGCTTGAAGCTTTCTTT
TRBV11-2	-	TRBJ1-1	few	CASMQMGEAFF	TGTGCCAGCATGCAGATGGGCGAAGCTTTCTTT
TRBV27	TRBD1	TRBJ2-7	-	CASSQLTGGYEQYF	TGTGCCAGCAGCCAATTGACAGGGGGGTACGAGCAGTACTTC
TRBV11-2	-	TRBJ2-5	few	CASSPLLPTGIGETQYF	TGTGCCAGCAGCCCACTCTTACCAACAGGGATTGGGGAGACCCAGTACTTC
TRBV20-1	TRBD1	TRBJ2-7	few	CSANDRDHSYEQYF	TGCAGTGCCAATGACAGGGACCACTCCTACGAGCAGTACTTC
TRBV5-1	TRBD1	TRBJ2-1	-	CASSSVPGTGVNNEQFF	TGCGCCAGCAGCTCTGTCCCCGGGACAGGGGTCAACAATGAGCAGTTCTTC
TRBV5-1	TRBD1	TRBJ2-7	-	CASSLGGIRDRASEQYF	TGCGCCAGCAGCTTGGGGGGAATCCGGGACAGGGCATCCGAGCAGTACTTC
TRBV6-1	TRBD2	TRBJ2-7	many	CASSWTSGTYEQYF	TGTGCCAGTTCCTGGACTAGCGGGACCTACGAGCAGTACTTC
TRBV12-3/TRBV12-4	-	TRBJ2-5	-	CASSFGQGGTQYF	TGTGCCAGCAGTTTTGGGCAGGGAGGGACCCAGTACTTC
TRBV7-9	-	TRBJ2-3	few	CASSLLGWTDTQYF	TGTGCCAGCAGCTTATTAGGTTGGACAGATACGCAGTATTTT
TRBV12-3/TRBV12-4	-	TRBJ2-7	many	CASSFTLYEQYF	TGTGCCAGCAGCTTCACCCTCTACGAGCAGTACTTC
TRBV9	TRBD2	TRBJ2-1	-	CASSATSGSVNEQFF	TGTGCCAGCAGCGCCACTAGCGGGAGTGTGAATGAGCAGTTCTTC
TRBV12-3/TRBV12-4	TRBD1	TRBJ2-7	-	CAGDRDRGRHEQYF	TGTGCCGGCGACCGGGACAGGGGTCGCCACGAGCAGTACTTC
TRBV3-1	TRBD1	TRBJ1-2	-	CASSQTGQGRGYTF	TGTGCCAGCAGCCAAACGGGACAGGGAAGAGGCTACACCTTC
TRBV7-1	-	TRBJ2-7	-	CASTLGAGYYEQYF	TGTGCCAGCACCCTGGGGGCAGGATACTACGAGCAGTACTTC
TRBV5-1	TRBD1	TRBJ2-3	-	CASSFYGTGGLLGVRTQYF	TGCGCCAGCAGCTTTTACGGGACAGGGGGCCTCCTCGGTGTTAGAACGCAGTATTTT
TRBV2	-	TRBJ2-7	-	CASSGWKQYF	TGTGCCAGCAGTGGGTGGAAGCAGTACTTC